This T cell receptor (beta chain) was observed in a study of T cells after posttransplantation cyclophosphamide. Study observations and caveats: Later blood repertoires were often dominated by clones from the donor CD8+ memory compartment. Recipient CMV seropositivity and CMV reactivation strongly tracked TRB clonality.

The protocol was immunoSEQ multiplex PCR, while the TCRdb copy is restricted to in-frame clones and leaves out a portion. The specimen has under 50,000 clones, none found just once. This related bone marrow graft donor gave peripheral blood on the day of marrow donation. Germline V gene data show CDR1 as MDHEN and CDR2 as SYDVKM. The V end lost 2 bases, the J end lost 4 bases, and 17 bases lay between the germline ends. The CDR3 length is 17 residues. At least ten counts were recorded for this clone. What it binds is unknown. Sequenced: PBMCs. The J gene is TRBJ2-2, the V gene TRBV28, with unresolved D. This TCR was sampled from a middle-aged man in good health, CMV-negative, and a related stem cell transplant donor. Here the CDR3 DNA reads TGTGCCAGCAGTTTACGGGTGGTCGCACCCTTCACCGGGGAGCTGTTTTTT. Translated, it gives CASSLRVVAPFTGELFF.